This entry is about one T cell receptor (beta chain). This table comes from immunoSEQ multiplex PCR, and its TCRdb copy is limited to in-frame clones, with some not included. Among a few hundred thousand clones listed, around 87% were seen once. J gave up 8 bases and V 5 bases, and 10 bases lay outside the gene matches. The length of the CDR3 is 15 residues. In germline, CDR1 is SEHNR, CDR2 FQNEAQ (reference sequence). The data were obtained in a study of cytomegalovirus exposure and HLA in healthy donors. For the study at large: Later, an analysis reported that the 95 to 150 validation repertoires had used the same platform as the approximately 600 first-cohort repertoires.

The donors were in the approximately 110-subject validation cohort; that cohort was separate from the approximately 670-subject first cohort. Sample: PBMCs. The sequence was obtained from a woman between 18 and 29 years old in good health and CMV-seronegative. The rearrangement joins TRBV7-9 to TRBJ2-2; 8 positions match TRBD2. CDR3 sequence reads: CASSLGTRVEGELFF. The CDR3 region has the DNA TGTGCCAGCAGCCTAGGGACTAGAGTTGAAGGGGAGCTGTTTTTT.